These 18 T cell receptor beta chains originate from one sample sequenced in a study of cytotoxic CD8 clonotypes in ibrutinib-treated CLL. The data were produced by immunoSEQ multiplex PCR, yet TCRdb's version contains in-frame clones alone and is incomplete. In the table there are approximately 84,000 clones, just over 85% of which are singletons. This sample comprised PBMCs, obtained before ibrutinib treatment. The origin of the receptors is a human donor with chronic lymphocytic leukemia.

J is TRBJ1-2 and V is TRBV9, with D possibly matching TRBD1 (5 bases). The ends were cut back, 2 bases at V and 1 base at J, with 9 bases in the middle. The CDR3 spans 14 residues. Germline assignment: CDR1 SGDLS and CDR2 YYNGEE. The CDR3 coding sequence is TGTGCCAGCAGCGTCCGGGGGGATAACTATGGCTACACCTTC. This gives the protein CASSVRGDNYGYTF.

This chain connects TRBV10-3 to TRBJ2-1, with 12 bases that match TRBD2. This CDR3 spans 15 amino acids. Germline CDR1 ENHRY, CDR2 SYGVKD. With V trimmed by 0 bases and J by 13 bases, 7 bases remained unmatched. CDR3 sequence: CAISESPSGRAFQFF. CDR3 DNA: TGTGCCATCAGTGAGTCCCCTAGCGGGAGGGCCTTTCAGTTCTTC.

This clone was seen more than once but under ten times. The chain combines TRBV5-5 with TRBJ1-5; 9 bases agree with TRBD1. The V and J ends lost 2 bases and 7 bases, in that order; junction bases with no gene match: 4. This CDR3 is built from 14 residues. Germline V lookup: CDR1 SGHKS, CDR2 YYEKEE (reference sequence). For the CDR3, the DNA is TGTGCCAGCAGCTTAGGACAGGGGAGACAGCCCCAGCATTTT. It specifies CASSLGQGRQPQHF. Combining the CDR3 with reference TRBV5-5 and TRBJ1-5 gives the whole variable domain DAGVTQSPTHLIKTRGQQVTLRCSPISGHKSVSWYQQVLGQGPQFIFQYYEKEERGRGNFPDRFSARQFPNYSSELNVNALLLGDSALYLCASSLGQGRQPQHFGDGTRLSIL.

J is TRBJ1-1 and V is TRBV7-6, with TRBD1 identical over 9 bases. After removal of 1 base from V and 1 base from J, the junction contained 10 bases not matched to a gene. CDR1 and CDR2 (germline): SGHVS, FNYEAQ. The CDR3 covers 18 residues. The CDR3 loop reads CASSLEGTGGPKNTEAFF. The CDR3 DNA sequence: TGTGCCAGCAGCTTAGAAGGCACAGGGGGCCCCAAGAACACTGAAGCTTTCTTT.

The rearrangement links TRBV21-1 to TRBJ2-7; the table calls TRBD1, which could not be checked here. TRBV21-1 is a recognized pseudogene. This CDR3 has 15 amino acids. The CDR3 loop reads CASSKQGTFLHEQYF. In DNA form, the CDR3 reads TGTGCCAGCAGCAAGCAGGGGACGTTTCTCCACGAGCAGTACTTC.

About this clone: The same CDR3 is also encoded by other DNA sequences in this sample. The chain joins TRBV29-1 to TRBJ1-1; tentative D call: TRBD1 (6 bases). Germline loops: CDR1 SQVTM, CDR2 ANQGSEA. Trimming cost V 2 bases and J 0 bases, with 7 bases left between them. This CDR3 is 13 amino acids long. CDR3 in DNA: TGCAGCGTTGAAAGGGGGGTGAACACTGAAGCTTTCTTT. Translated, it gives CSVERGVNTEAFF.

The V call is TRBV7-9, the J call TRBJ2-1; 8 bases line up with TRBD2. Germline V gives CDR1 SEHNR, CDR2 FQNEAQ (reference sequence). J lost 12 bases, V lost 5 bases, and 21 bases had no gene match. The CDR3 runs 17 residues. The CDR3 DNA sequence: TGTGCCAGCAGCCTTTTTTTGCCCCAAACTAGCGGAAAAGGGCAGTTCTTC. Translation gives CASSLFLPQTSGKGQFF.

Only a few counts were recorded for this clone. The rearrangement joins TRBV5-1 to TRBJ1-2; 7 bases are shared with TRBD1. The CDR3 has 13 amino acids. Per the germline V gene, CDR1 is SGHRS and CDR2 is YFSETQ. J gave up 6 bases and V 4 bases, and 6 bases lay outside the gene matches. CDR3 region: CASSLDRAHGYTF. CDR3 in DNA: TGCGCCAGCAGCCTCGACAGGGCCCATGGCTACACCTTC.

This clone has only a few counts. The chain has TRBV4-2 and TRBJ1-5; D is unclear. Germline CDR1 and CDR2: LGHNA and YNFKEQ. Trimming removed 0 bases at V and 3 bases at J, with 9 bases between. This CDR3 comprises 15 residues. Written as DNA, the CDR3 is TGTGCCAGCAGCCAAGAAGCTACGAACAATCAGCCCCAGCATTTT. Amino acids: CASSQEATNNQPQHF.

The V call is TRBV6-6, the J call TRBJ1-5; D unclear. The length of the CDR3 is 13 residues. Trimming pared 8 bases from V and 4 bases from J, leaving 12 bases between. Germline V gives CDR1 MNHNY, CDR2 SVGAGI (reference sequence). CDR3 sequence: CASAPTRNQPQHF. For the CDR3, the DNA is TGTGCCAGCGCTCCAACCAGAAATCAGCCCCAGCATTTT.

This chain links TRBV27 with TRBJ2-7; the D is unclear. The germline V and J ends were trimmed by 3 bases and 1 base, with 16 bases remaining between them. Germline-derived CDR1 and CDR2 are MNHEY and SMNVEV (reference sequence). This CDR3 comprises 16 residues. The CDR3 spells CASSFPPPTPSYEQYF. CDR3 DNA: TGTGCCAGCAGTTTTCCCCCCCCGACTCCTTCCTACGAGCAGTACTTC.

This rearrangement joins TRBV19 to TRBJ2-5; D call uncertain. V was cut by 1 base and J by 0 bases, with 6 bases left in between. CDR3 size: 14 residues. CDR1 and CDR2 from the germline V gene are LNHDA and SQIVND (reference sequence). This CDR3 is CASSIGGHQETQYF. DNA of the CDR3: TGTGCCAGTAGTATAGGGGGTCACCAAGAGACCCAGTACTTC.

The chain couples TRBV5-1 to TRBJ2-2, with D possibly matching TRBD1 (6 bases). The V gene lost 4 bases and the J gene lost 4 bases, with 14 bases spanning the gap. CDR3 length: 15 residues. Germline V gene lookup returns CDR1 SGHRS and CDR2 YFSETQ. The CDR3 loop reads CASSGHRDRTGELFF. The CDR3 nucleotides are TGCGCCAGCAGCGGACACAGGGACCGCACCGGGGAGCTGTTTTTT. Filled out from reference TRBV5-1 and TRBJ2-2, the complete variable domain reads KAGVTQTPRYLIKTRGQQVTLSCSPISGHRSVSWYQQTPGQGLQFLFEYFSETQRNKGNFPGRFSGRQFSNSRSEMNVSTLELGDSALYLCASSGHRDRTGELFFGEGSRLTVL.

This sequence joins TRBV9 and TRBJ1-1; no firm D call. The CDR3 has 13 amino acids. Trimming cost V 3 bases and J 5 bases, with 11 bases left between them. Germline CDR1 SGDLS, CDR2 YYNGEE. The CDR3 is CASSALKDTEAFF. The CDR3 DNA reads as TGTGCCAGCAGCGCCCTAAAGGATACTGAAGCTTTCTTT.

This clone has a single count. The chain couples TRBV7-9 to TRBJ2-7; D is unresolved. Germline CDR1 SEHNR, CDR2 FQNEAQ (reference sequence). V lost 1 base, J lost 4 bases, and 5 bases lay in between. This CDR3 comprises 12 residues. This CDR3 is CASSLDPYEQYF. The DNA for the CDR3 is TGTGCCAGCAGCTTAGACCCTTACGAGCAGTACTTC.

CDR3: CASSLDWTGPNEKLFF. CDR3 bases: TGTGCCAGTAGCCTGGATTGGACAGGCCCGAATGAAAAACTGTTTTTT. The V gene is TRBV19, the J gene TRBJ1-4, with 7 bases matching TRBD1. Germline assignment: CDR1 LNHDA and CDR2 SQIVND (reference sequence). The CDR3 covers 16 residues. The J segment lost 5 bases and the V segment lost 6 bases, leaving 12 bases of the junction unmatched.

With regard to this clone: The junction and the germline gene differ at one end; a read error may be behind it. V gene TRBV13 combines with J gene TRBJ2-1; 11 positions agree with TRBD2. Germline CDR1 reads PRHDT; CDR2 reads FYEKMQ (reference sequence). The CDR3 is 17 residues long. The CDR3 reads CASSVGIAGGPMGEQFF. The CDR3, as DNA: TGTGCCAGCAGCGTAGGCATAGCGGGAGGGCCGATGGGTGAGCAGTTCTTC. The complete variable domain, with remaining parts taken from reference TRBV13 and TRBJ2-1, reads AAGVIQSPRHLIKEKRETATLKCYPIPRHDTVYWYQQGPGQDPQFLISFYEKMQSDKGSIPDRFSAQQFSDYHSELNMSSLELGDSALYFCASSVGIAGGPMGEQFFGPGTRLTVL.

The J gene is TRBJ2-1, the V gene TRBV14, with a possible D match to TRBD2 (5 bases). Trimming removed 1 base from V and 15 bases from J, with 16 bases in between. Per germline, CDR1 SGHDN and CDR2 FVKESK. The CDR3 has 13 residues. CDR3 sequence reads: CASSQARTQALFF. As DNA, the CDR3 is TGTGCCAGCAGCCAAGCCAGGACTCAAGCTCTGTTCTTC.